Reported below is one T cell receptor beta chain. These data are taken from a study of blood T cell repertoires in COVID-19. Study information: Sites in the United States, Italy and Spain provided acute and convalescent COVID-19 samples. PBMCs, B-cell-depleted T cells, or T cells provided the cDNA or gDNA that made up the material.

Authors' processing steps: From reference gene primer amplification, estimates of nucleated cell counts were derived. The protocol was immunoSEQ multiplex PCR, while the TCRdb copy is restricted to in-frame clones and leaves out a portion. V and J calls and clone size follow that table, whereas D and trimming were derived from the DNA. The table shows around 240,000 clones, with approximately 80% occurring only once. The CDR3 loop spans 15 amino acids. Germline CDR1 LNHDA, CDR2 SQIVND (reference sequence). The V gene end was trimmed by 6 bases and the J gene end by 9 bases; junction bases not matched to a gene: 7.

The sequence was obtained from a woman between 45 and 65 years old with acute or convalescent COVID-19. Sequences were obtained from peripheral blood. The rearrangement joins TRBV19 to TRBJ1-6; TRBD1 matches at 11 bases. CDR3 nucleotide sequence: TGTGCCAGTAGCCCTTTGGGGACAGGGGGTTCACCCCTCCACTTT. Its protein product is CASSPLGTGGSPLHF.